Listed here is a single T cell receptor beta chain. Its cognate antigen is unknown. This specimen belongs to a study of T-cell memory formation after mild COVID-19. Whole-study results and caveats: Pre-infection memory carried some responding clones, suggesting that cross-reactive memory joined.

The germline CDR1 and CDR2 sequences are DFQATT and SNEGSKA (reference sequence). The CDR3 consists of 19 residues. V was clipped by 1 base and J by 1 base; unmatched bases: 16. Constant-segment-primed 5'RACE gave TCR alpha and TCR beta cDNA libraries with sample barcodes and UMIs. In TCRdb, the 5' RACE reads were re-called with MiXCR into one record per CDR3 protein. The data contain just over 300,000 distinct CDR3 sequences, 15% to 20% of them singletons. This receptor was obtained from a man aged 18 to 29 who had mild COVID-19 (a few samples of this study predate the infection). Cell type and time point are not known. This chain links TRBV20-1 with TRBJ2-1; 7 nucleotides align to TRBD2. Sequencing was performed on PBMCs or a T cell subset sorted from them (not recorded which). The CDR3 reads CSARGASGFLGRSYNEQFF. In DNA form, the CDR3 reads TGCAGTGCTAGAGGCGCTAGCGGATTCCTCGGGAGGTCCTACAATGAGCAGTTCTTC.